This T cell receptor beta chain emerged from a study of cytomegalovirus exposure and HLA in healthy donors. A remark on this clone: Antigen specificity is unknown.

Losses at the gene ends were 2 bases for V and 7 bases for J; bases not matched to a gene: 5. CDR1 and CDR2 from the germline V gene are SGHRS and YFSETQ. The CDR3 contains 13 residues. The PCR contained 60 Vbeta and 13 Jbeta primers. Original handling: As a later analysis found, there were 70 million to 100 million unique TCR beta chains, of which 8.5 million to 14 million were shared. Libraries were prepared by immunoSEQ multiplex PCR; TCRdb keeps only in-frame clonotypes and omits some of them. Clonal size and the V and J genes are those of that table, whereas D and trimming came from the DNA. The table lists some 51,000 clones. Study-level results: A missense DCLRE1C variant was associated with V- and J-gene trimming of TCR beta chains in a later analysis, and an independent cohort replicated the association. Sequencing depth roughly uniform across donors was assumed in presence/absence analyses.

The clonotype originates from a man aged 45-60 years in good health and CMV-seropositive. The chain recombines TRBV5-1 with TRBJ1-2; 7 bases are a match to TRBD1. The sequencing input was PBMCs. DNA of the CDR3: TGCGCCAGCAGCTTCGATGACAGGGCTGGCTACACCTTC. Its protein is CASSFDDRAGYTF.